These 20 T cell receptor beta chains were all obtained from the same sample, sequenced in a study of cytomegalovirus exposure and HLA in healthy donors. This PCR relied on a set of 60 Vbeta primers and 13 Jbeta primers. TCRdb keeps only in-frame clones here, not all; method: immunoSEQ multiplex PCR. The table includes about 210,000 clones, about 80% detected once. Sequencing was done on a sample of PBMCs. These receptors came from a man in his forties in good health and CMV-seropositive.

The chain's CDR3 is CASREGHLGDTEAFF. The CDR3 DNA follows: TGTGCCAGCAGAGAGGGACACCTGGGCGACACTGAAGCTTTCTTT. V and J are TRBV6-5 and TRBJ1-1; tentative D call: TRBD1 (6 bases). V lost 6 bases and J 3 bases, leaving 17 bases between the germline ends. Germline CDR1 is MNHEY and CDR2 is SVGAGI. CDR3 size: 15 residues.

V is TRBV18 and J is TRBJ2-6, with TRBD2 identical over 11 bases. The CDR3 covers 18 residues. V was clipped by 0 bases and J by 0 bases; unmatched bases: 1. Germline CDR1 reads KGHSH; CDR2 reads LQKENI. The CDR3 sequence: CASSPPGTSGSGANVLTF. The CDR3 DNA sequence: TGTGCCAGCTCACCACCCGGGACTAGCGGCTCTGGGGCCAACGTCCTGACTTTC.

The rearrangement joins TRBV4-1 to TRBJ2-3; 10 nucleotides line up with TRBD2. The CDR3 has 17 residues. Germline CDR1 reads MGHRA; CDR2 reads YSYEKL. V lost 1 base and J lost 9; bases outside the gene matches: 13. The CDR3 is CASSQVRTSGDLVTQYF. CDR3 in DNA: TGCGCCAGCAGCCAAGTAAGAACTAGCGGGGATCTCGTAACGCAGTATTTT.

The chain recombines TRBV7-3 with TRBJ2-1, with 8 bases fitting TRBD2. The CDR3 is 15 amino acids. The V gene's germline CDR1 is SGHTA and CDR2 FQGTGA. The V segment lost 1 base and the J segment 8 bases; nucleotides outside the gene matches: 7. In DNA, the CDR3 is TGTGCCAGCAGCTTAAACGGGAGGGCCCCAGATGAGCAGTTCTTC. Translation: CASSLNGRAPDEQFF.

In nucleotides, the CDR3 is TGCGCCAGCAGTGGGGGGAGCGGGGTGAGAGATACGCAGTATTTT. It encodes CASSGGSGVRDTQYF. This chain links TRBV10-1 with TRBJ2-3; 7 nucleotides line up with TRBD2. The CDR3 has 15 residues. With V trimmed by 4 bases and J by 5 bases, 9 bases remained unmatched. CDR1 WNHNN and CDR2 SYGVQD come from the germline V gene (reference sequence).

The CDR3 coding sequence is TGTGCCACCAGCAGAAAGTCAGGAACCGGGGAGCTGTTTTTT. Its translation is CATSRKSGTGELFF. The V gene is TRBV15, the J gene TRBJ2-2; D not resolved. Germline values: CDR1 LNHNV, CDR2 YYDKDF (reference sequence). CDR3 length equals 14 residues. With 2 bases removed from V and 5 bases from J, the gap between germline ends came to 9 bases.

The rearrangement links TRBV5-6 to TRBJ2-2; D is possibly TRBD1 (6 bases). V was pared by 2 bases and J by 1 base, with 9 bases between. This CDR3 is 15 amino acids long. Germline V CDR1 and CDR2: SGHDT, YYEEEE. The CDR3 here is CASSLGGRNTGELFF. The CDR3 DNA sequence: TGTGCCAGCAGCTTAGGGGGAAGGAACACCGGGGAGCTGTTTTTT.

Comment on this clone: This CDR3 fails to terminate in the conserved phenylalanine or tryptophan, so it likely reflects a read error. V gene TRBV11-3 combines with J gene TRBJ2-6; D is ambiguous. V lost 5 bases and J lost 13, with 9 bases in between. This CDR3 is 11 amino acids long. Germline assignment: CDR1 SGHNT and CDR2 YENEEA. The CDR3 DNA follows: TGTGCCAGCAGCAACAAAGGGGTCCTGACTCTC. It yields the protein CASSNKGVLTL.

V gene TRBV27 combines with J gene TRBJ1-1; D gene ambiguous. Trimming removed 6 bases at V and 3 bases at J, with 11 bases between. The CDR3 contains 13 residues. The germline V gene encodes CDR1 MNHEY and CDR2 SMNVEV (reference sequence). The CDR3 here is CASRINFDTEAFF. The CDR3 DNA reads TGTGCCAGCAGGATCAACTTCGACACTGAAGCTTTCTTT.

CDR3 bases: TGTGCCAGCAGCTCACAGGGGCCTAATCAGCCCCAGCATTTT. This translates into CASSSQGPNQPQHF. The V call is TRBV2, the J call TRBJ1-5; TRBD1 matches 7 bases. The CDR3 loop spans 14 amino acids. In germline, CDR1 is SNHLY, CDR2 FYNNEI. V lost 6 bases and J lost 4; bases outside the gene matches: 6. The complete variable domain, with remaining parts taken from reference TRBV2 and TRBJ1-5, reads EPEVTQTPSHQVTQMGQEVILRCVPISNHLYFYWYRQILGQKVEFLVSFYNNEISEKSEIFDDQFSVERPDGSNFTLKIRSTKLEDSAMYFCASSSQGPNQPQHFGDGTRLSIL.

In this sample, this clone turned up once. The rearrangement joins TRBV11-1 to TRBJ2-7, with 8 bases that match TRBD2. Losses at the gene ends were 3 bases for V and 0 bases for J; bases not matched to a gene: 7. This CDR3 region has 16 residues. CDR1 is SGHAT and CDR2 is FQDESV in the germline V gene (reference sequence). This chain's CDR3 is CASSFLGGVTSYEQYF. In nucleotides, the CDR3 is TGTGCCAGCAGCTTTCTCGGGGGGGTTACCTCCTACGAGCAGTACTTC.

V is TRBV9 and J is TRBJ2-3, with D unclear. V dropped 4 bases and J dropped 6 bases, with 6 bases sitting between them. Germline V gene sequence: CDR1 SGDLS, CDR2 YYNGEE. This CDR3 is 11 amino acids long. DNA for the CDR3: TGTGCCAGCAGCCTACGGGATACGCAGTATTTT. Translation gives CASSLRDTQYF.

The rearrangement links TRBV5-4 to TRBJ2-7; possible D gene TRBD1, 6 bases. V was clipped by 5 bases and J by 0 bases, with 15 bases between them. This CDR3 is built from 15 residues. The V gene's germline CDR1 is SGHNT and CDR2 YYREEE (reference sequence). CDR3 amino acids: CASSWGQGSSYEQYF. CDR3 sequence (DNA): TGTGCCAGCAGTTGGGGGCAGGGCAGCTCCTACGAGCAGTACTTC.

The chain has TRBV27 and TRBJ2-5, with 10 bases that match TRBD1. The DNA end is more similar to TRBJ2-7, so the J call may be wrong. Germline CDR1 MNHEY, CDR2 SMNVEV (reference sequence). The CDR3 contains 15 residues. The CDR3 loop reads CASSSHGTGAYEQYF. As DNA, the CDR3 is TGTGCCAGCAGTTCCCACGGGACAGGGGCCTACGAGCAGTACTTC.

The gene calls are TRBV19 and TRBJ2-5; the D gene is possibly TRBD1 (6 bases). Germline CDR1 reads LNHDA; CDR2 reads SQIVND (reference sequence). Deletions cut 3 bases from V and 4 bases from J, with 12 bases between. This CDR3 comprises 14 residues. The DNA of the CDR3 is TGTGCCAGTAGTATCAGGGGAGTAGGAGAGACCCAGTACTTC. This encodes CASSIRGVGETQYF.

V and J are TRBV7-8 and TRBJ2-4; 8 bases fit TRBD1. The CDR3 runs 15 residues. With V trimmed by 5 bases and J by 8 bases, 11 bases remained unmatched. Germline loops: CDR1 SGHVS, CDR2 FQNEAQ. The CDR3, as DNA: TGTGCCAGCAGCCCGACAGGGGCCCTAAAAGACATTCAGTACTTC. This translates into CASSPTGALKDIQYF.

The V and J genes are TRBV6-5 and TRBJ2-7; the D gene is possibly TRBD2 (6 bases). V lost 2 bases to trimming and J lost 7 bases, with 9 bases between them. This CDR3 spans 12 amino acids. Germline CDR1 MNHEY, CDR2 SVGAGI. DNA of the CDR3: TGTGCCAGCAGTTACCAGGCGGGGGAGCAGTACTTC. It yields the protein CASSYQAGEQYF.

The gene calls are TRBV6-6 and TRBJ1-3; TRBD1 agrees at 8 bases. The CDR3 runs to 15 residues. V shed 5 bases and J 9 bases; nucleotides not matched to a gene: 12. Germline-derived CDR1 and CDR2 are MNHNY and SVGAGI (reference sequence). For the CDR3, the DNA is TGTGCCAGCAGTACCTCCCAGGGGGCTGGCAGCACCATATATTTT. This encodes CASSTSQGAGSTIYF.

The chain joins TRBV7-7 to TRBJ2-1; 8 positions match TRBD2. Trimming took 3 bases from V and 4 from J; bases not matched to a gene: 2. CDR1 is SSHAT and CDR2 is FNYEAQ in the germline V gene (reference sequence). The length of the CDR3 is 14 residues. The CDR3 loop is CASSFGGGYNEQFF. CDR3 sequence (DNA): TGTGCCAGCAGCTTCGGGGGGGGGTACAATGAGCAGTTCTTC.

The rearrangement joins TRBV7-3 to TRBJ2-1; 10 bases are shared with TRBD2. The CDR3 totals 19 residues. Unmatched junction bases numbered 16, after V lost 5 bases and J lost 3 bases. The germline CDR1 and CDR2 sequences are SGHTA and FQGTGA. The CDR3 sequence: CASSRGGSGGTQIYNEQFF. The DNA of the CDR3 is TGTGCCAGCAGCCGGGGGGGTAGCGGGGGGACCCAAATCTACAATGAGCAGTTCTTC.